In its sample, the clone carrying this T cell receptor beta chain was seen a few times. The data stem from a study of blood T cell repertoires in COVID-19. The overall study: Samples taken during acute and convalescent COVID-19 were collected in the United States, Italy and Spain. PBMCs, B-cell-depleted T cells, or T cells were the source of the cDNA or gDNA that made up the material.

Original handling: For nucleated cells, counts were estimated from reference gene primer amplification. Method: immunoSEQ multiplex PCR; TCRdb's copy keeps in-frame clones and lacks some. V and J calls and clone size follow that table, whereas D and trimming were derived from the DNA. The sample contains around 200,000 clones, over 75% of which appear only once. This clonotype originated in a human donor in a cohort sampled during active COVID-19. Sequencing was done on a sample of peripheral blood.

The CDR3 coding sequence is TGTGCCAGCAAATTCCTACTGCCAAACTATGGCTACACCTTC. Translated, it gives CASKFLLPNYGYTF. V usage is TRBV28 and J usage is TRBJ1-2, with D unresolved. This CDR3 contains 14 residues. The germline V gene encodes CDR1 MDHEN and CDR2 SYDVKM. The V end was cut by 7 bases, the J end by 2 bases, with 14 bases between.